What follows is one T cell receptor (beta chain) and its context. Sequencing used immunoSEQ multiplex PCR; TCRdb keeps in-frame clones, though not all of them. The repertoire holds fewer than 85,000 clones, with about 89% as singletons. This sample was included in a study of control samples from healthy donors and cancer patients. The V gene lost 0 bases and the J gene lost 8 bases, with 5 bases spanning the gap. Germline CDR1 DFQATT, CDR2 SNEGSKA (reference sequence). This CDR3 has 11 residues. The sample was blood. This rearrangement joins TRBV20-1 to TRBJ2-1; D gene uncertain. This clonotype was obtained from a middle-aged man in good health. In nucleotides, the CDR3 is TGCAGTGCTAGAGATGTGCATGAGCAGTTCTTC. Its translation: CSARDVHEQFF.